This T cell receptor beta chain was identified during a study of OX40 agonist ivuxolimab in advanced cancers. Assay used: immunoSEQ multiplex PCR; TCRdb lists only in-frame clones, some missing. The top ten clones hold around 0.48% of a sample with roughly 100,000 clones, 90% of them seen once. This clone is a singleton in its sample. The germline gives CDR1 SGHAT, CDR2 FQNNGV. V was clipped by 1 base and J by 3 bases; unmatched bases: 7. The CDR3 length is 17 residues. The chain carries TRBV11-2 and TRBJ2-3; 10 bases agree with TRBD1. The receptor was isolated from an adult with an advanced solid tumor such as melanoma, head and neck, liver or kidney cancer. The sequencing used CD4+ or CD8+ T cells sorted from blood, collected in a trial of the OX40 agonist ivuxolimab. CDR3 sequence reads: CASSLGSAGQGTDTQYF. The CDR3 bases are TGTGCCAGCAGCTTAGGTTCTGCGGGACAGGGGACAGATACGCAGTATTTT.